This T cell receptor (beta chain) is from a study of cytomegalovirus exposure and HLA in healthy donors. PCR was performed using 60 Vbeta and 13 Jbeta primers. Clones were sequenced by immunoSEQ multiplex PCR, and TCRdb holds only the in-frame ones, with some missing. The sample records approximately 130,000 clones, about four fifths being singletons. With regard to this clone: Its matching antigen is unknown.

Study-wide points: 87-base-pair reads could not separate some V segments, including TRBV6-2 and TRBV6-3.

The CDR3 is 17 amino acids. The trim removed 1 base at V and 3 bases at J, leaving 5 bases unmatched. Germline CDR1 reads SGHTA; CDR2 reads FQGNSA. Sequences were obtained from PBMCs. The clonotype comes from a man aged 25 to 40 in good health and CMV-seronegative. The rearrangement links TRBV7-2 to TRBJ2-7, with 14 bases aligning to TRBD2. This chain's CDR3 is CASSLVAGTSGSYEQYF. The CDR3, as DNA: TGTGCCAGCAGCTTAGTCGCGGGGACTAGCGGGAGCTACGAGCAGTACTTC.